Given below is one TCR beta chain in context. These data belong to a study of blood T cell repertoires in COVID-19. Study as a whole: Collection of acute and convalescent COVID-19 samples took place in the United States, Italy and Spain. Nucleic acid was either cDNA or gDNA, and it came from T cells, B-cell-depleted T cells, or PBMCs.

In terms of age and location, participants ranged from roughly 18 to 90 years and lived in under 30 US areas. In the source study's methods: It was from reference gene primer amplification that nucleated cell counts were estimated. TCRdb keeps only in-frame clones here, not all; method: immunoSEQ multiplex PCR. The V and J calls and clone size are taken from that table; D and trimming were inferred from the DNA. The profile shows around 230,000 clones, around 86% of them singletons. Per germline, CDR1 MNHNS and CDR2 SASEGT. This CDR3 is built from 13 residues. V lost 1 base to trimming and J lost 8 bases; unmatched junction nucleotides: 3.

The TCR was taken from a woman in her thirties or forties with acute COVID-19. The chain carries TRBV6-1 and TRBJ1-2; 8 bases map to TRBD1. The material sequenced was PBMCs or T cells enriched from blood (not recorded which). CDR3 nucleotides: TGTGCCAGCAGTGAAGACAGGGGGTACGGCTACACCTTC. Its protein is CASSEDRGYGYTF.